This TCR beta chain was sequenced during a study of blood T cells in healthy people across ages. This clonotype came up a few times. The target antigen is unknown. Through a sample-barcoded 5' primer and a J-beta primer mix, a second PCR was run for roughly 7 to 12 cycles. Template switching added a 12-random-nucleotide identifier to every cDNA molecule. TCRdb processed the 5' RACE reads anew with MiXCR; each CDR3 protein has one entry. This table holds under 1 million distinct CDR3 sequences, more than 40% found once. The V gene's germline CDR1 is DFQATT and CDR2 SNEGSKA (reference sequence). This CDR3 contains 16 residues. Trimming left V 6 bases short and J 0 bases short, with 20 bases between. Researchers report isolating at least 6 million PBMCs per sample. Overall study results and limits: Researchers said unsorted PBMCs prevented a conclusive naive versus antigen-experienced comparison. It was found that TCR beta diversity correlated strongly with the percentage of naive T cells.

This clonotype was sampled from a man in his 60s in good health. The specimen was blood. The V gene is TRBV20-1, the J gene TRBJ1-1; unclear D gene. CDR3 DNA sequence: TGCAGTGCAAGGGTGGCTCGGCGAGTTATGAACACTGAAGCTTTCTTT. Translation gives CSARVARRVMNTEAFF.